These 16 T cell receptor beta chains originate from one sample sequenced in a study of blood T cell repertoires in COVID-19. Libraries were prepared by immunoSEQ multiplex PCR; TCRdb keeps only in-frame clonotypes and omits some of them. This sample yields 150,000 to 200,000 clones, of which about four fifths are seen a single time; about 12% belongs to the top ten. The specimen was peripheral blood. These receptors were obtained from a woman at least 80 years old with COVID-19, enrolled during active disease.

The chain has TRBV10-3 and TRBJ1-5; D perhaps matches TRBD1 (5 bases). The CDR3 spans 15 residues. The V gene lost 3 bases and the J gene lost 3 bases, with 12 bases spanning the gap. Per the germline V gene, CDR1 is ENHRY and CDR2 is SYGVKD. The CDR3 region has the DNA TGTGCCATCAGTGATAGGGGTACCCTCAATCAGCCCCAGCATTTT. Translated, it gives CAISDRGTLNQPQHF.

The CDR3 DNA sequence: TGTGCCAGCAGTCTCCAGGGACTAGCGACAGATACGCAGTATTTT. It encodes CASSLQGLATDTQYF. The rearrangement uses TRBV7-2 and TRBJ2-3; 10 bases match TRBD2. The germline V gene has CDR1 SGHTA and CDR2 FQGNSA. This CDR3 spans 15 amino acids. V shed 6 bases, J shed 3 bases, and the junction held 6 bases outside the gene matches.

This chain joins TRBV10-3 and TRBJ2-2; 9 positions match TRBD1. Germline-derived CDR1 and CDR2 are ENHRY and SYGVKD. This CDR3 has 15 residues. V lost 4 bases to trimming and J lost 5 bases; unmatched junction nucleotides: 5. The CDR3 here is CAISAVGTGTGELFF. CDR3 DNA: TGTGCCATCAGTGCAGTGGGGACAGGGACCGGGGAGCTGTTTTTT.

The chain recombines TRBV7-6 with TRBJ2-2, with 8 bases lining up with TRBD1. Germline V lookup: CDR1 SGHVS, CDR2 FNYEAQ. The CDR3 has 16 residues. The junction had 7 bases not matched to a gene; V was cut back by 6 bases and J by 1 base. CDR3: CASSSGQGLNTGELFF. In DNA form, the CDR3 reads TGTGCCAGCAGTTCCGGACAGGGTCTGAACACCGGGGAGCTGTTTTTT.

The chain combines TRBV6-6 with TRBJ1-2, with 8 nucleotides matching TRBD1. After removal of 0 bases from V and 4 bases from J, the junction contained 7 bases not matched to a gene. The CDR3 spans 16 residues. The germline V gene encodes CDR1 MNHNY and CDR2 SVGAGI (reference sequence). This CDR3 is CASSYSQDRAFYGYTF. The CDR3 DNA reads TGTGCCAGCAGTTACTCTCAGGACAGGGCGTTCTATGGCTACACCTTC.

The chain recombines TRBV7-2 with TRBJ2-7; 10 bases align to TRBD2. Germline CDR1 reads SGHTA; CDR2 reads FQGNSA. The J segment lost 6 bases and the V segment lost 5 bases, leaving 7 bases of the junction unmatched. The CDR3 is made up of 14 amino acids. For the CDR3, the DNA is TGTGCCAGCAGCAACGGACTAGCGGTGAGCGAGCAGTACTTC. Residues: CASSNGLAVSEQYF.

This chain uses TRBV28 with TRBJ1-6, with D tentatively TRBD1 (6 bases). In germline, CDR1 is MDHEN, CDR2 SYDVKM. The CDR3 runs 17 residues. The V gene lost 3 bases and the J gene lost 3 bases, with 15 bases spanning the gap. The CDR3 spells CASSFILQGYYNSPLHF. The CDR3 nucleotides read TGTGCCAGCAGTTTCATACTACAGGGCTACTATAATTCACCCCTCCACTTT.

This clone turned up a few times. The chain has TRBV24-1 and TRBJ2-5; 14 positions agree with TRBD2. Trimming took 5 bases from V and 3 from J; bases not matched to a gene: 22. CDR1 is KGHDR and CDR2 is SFDVKD in the germline V gene. The CDR3 consists of 22 residues. This chain's CDR3 is CATSGRNKVCGTSGSGEETQYF. In DNA form, the CDR3 reads TGTGCCACCAGTGGTCGCAATAAGGTCTGTGGGACTAGCGGGAGTGGAGAAGAGACCCAGTACTTC.

The chain uses TRBV11-3 and TRBJ2-1; D remains ambiguous. The CDR3 runs 13 residues. The ends were cut back, 5 bases at V and 0 bases at J, with 5 bases in the middle. In germline, CDR1 is SGHNT, CDR2 YENEEA. CDR3 DNA sequence: TGTGCCAGCAGCCTAAGCTCCTACAATGAGCAGTTCTTC. It encodes CASSLSSYNEQFF.

The V gene is TRBV7-2, the J gene TRBJ2-3; D not certain. Germline V gene data show CDR1 as SGHTA and CDR2 as FQGNSA. V was cut by 5 bases and J by 1 base, with 16 bases left in between. The CDR3 has 16 residues. CDR3 region: CASSPQRIGGTDTQYF. The CDR3 coding sequence is TGTGCCAGCAGCCCCCAGAGAATTGGAGGCACAGATACGCAGTATTTT.

The rearrangement links TRBV9 to TRBJ2-1; 8 bases match TRBD2. Per germline, CDR1 SGDLS and CDR2 YYNGEE. The CDR3 contains 14 residues. V shed 6 bases and J 3 bases; nucleotides not matched to a gene: 5. CDR3 residues: CASNGGGHYNEQFF. The CDR3 coding sequence is TGTGCCAGCAACGGCGGGGGGCACTACAATGAGCAGTTCTTC. The whole variable domain, filled in from reference TRBV9 and TRBJ2-1, reads DSGVTQTPKHLITATGQRVTLRCSPRSGDLSVYWYQQSLDQGLQFLIQYYNGEERAKGNILERFSAQQFPDLHSELNLSSLELGDSALYFCASNGGGHYNEQFFGPGTRLTVL.

The DNA of the CDR3 is TGTGCCAGTAGTCCCCGACTTGAGAACACTGAAGCTTTCTTT. Translating it yields CASSPRLENTEAFF. This chain links TRBV19 with TRBJ1-1, with D hard to call. CDR1 and CDR2 from the germline V gene are LNHDA and SQIVND (reference sequence). CDR3 size: 14 residues. The germline V and J ends were trimmed by 5 bases and 1 base, with 11 bases remaining between them.

The genes are TRBV2 and TRBJ2-7, with D possibly matching TRBD1 (5 bases). CDR3 length equals 13 residues. CDR1 and CDR2 (germline): SNHLY, FYNNEI. V shed 4 bases and J shed 6 bases, with 13 bases lying between them. The CDR3 bases are TGTGCCAGCAGTGCGACAGACTTCGGCGAGCAGTACTTC. Its protein is CASSATDFGEQYF.

In this sample, this clone turned up a few times. V gene TRBV7-9 combines with J gene TRBJ2-7; TRBD2 aligns across 14 bases. The CDR3 sequence is 16 residues long. Trimming removed 4 bases from V and 4 bases from J; junction bases left unmatched: 6. CDR1 and CDR2 from the germline V gene are SEHNR and FQNEAQ (reference sequence). In DNA, the CDR3 is TGTGCCAGCAGCTCCCCGACTAGCGGGAGGGGATACGAGCAGTACTTC. Amino acids: CASSSPTSGRGYEQYF.

This chain connects TRBV19 to TRBJ1-1; perhaps TRBD1 as D (5 bases). This CDR3 has 14 amino acids. Trimming pared 6 bases from V and 0 bases from J, leaving 11 bases between. CDR1 and CDR2 from the germline V gene are LNHDA and SQIVND (reference sequence). The CDR3 protein is CASRPQALNTEAFF. CDR3 sequence (DNA): TGTGCCAGTAGGCCACAGGCCTTGAACACTGAAGCTTTCTTT.

The rearrangement links TRBV2 to TRBJ1-3, with D possibly matching TRBD1 (6 bases). V shed 8 bases and J shed 3 bases, with 26 bases lying between them. The CDR3 spans 18 residues. The germline gives CDR1 SNHLY, CDR2 FYNNEI. The CDR3 region is CASHLYPVGGGLGNTIYF. The CDR3 nucleotides read TGTGCCAGCCACCTTTACCCTGTAGGGGGGGGGCTTGGAAACACCATATATTTT.